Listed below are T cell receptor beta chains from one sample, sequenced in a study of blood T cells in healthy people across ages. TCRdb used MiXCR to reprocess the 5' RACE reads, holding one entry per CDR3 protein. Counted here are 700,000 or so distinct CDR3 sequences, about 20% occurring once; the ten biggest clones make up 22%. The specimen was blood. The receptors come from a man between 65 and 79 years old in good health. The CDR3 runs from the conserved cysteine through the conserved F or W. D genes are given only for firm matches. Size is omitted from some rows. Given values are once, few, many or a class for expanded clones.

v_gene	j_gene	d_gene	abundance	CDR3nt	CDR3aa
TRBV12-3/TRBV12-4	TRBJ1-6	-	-	TGTGCCAGCAGTTTTATAGAATCCTATAATTCACCCCTCCACTTT	CASSFIESYNSPLHF
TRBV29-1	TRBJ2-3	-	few	TGCAGCGTTGACAAGGGGGGAATTAGCACAGATACGCAGTATTTT	CSVDKGGISTDTQYF
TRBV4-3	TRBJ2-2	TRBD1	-	TGCGCCAGCAGCCAAGATGCAGGGGGCTTATCCGGGGAGCTGTTTTTT	CASSQDAGGLSGELFF
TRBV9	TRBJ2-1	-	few	TGTGCCAGCAGCGTTACGTCCGGACTTCAATACAATGAGCAGTTCTTC	CASSVTSGLQYNEQFF
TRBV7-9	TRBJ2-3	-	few	TGTGCCAGCAGCTGGGGGTATAGCGCAGATACGCAGTATTTT	CASSWGYSADTQYF
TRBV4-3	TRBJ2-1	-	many	TGCGCCAGCAGCCAAGATGGACCGTACAATGAGCAGTTCTTC	CASSQDGPYNEQFF
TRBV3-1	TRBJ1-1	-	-	TGTGCCAGCAGGCAAGCAGGGATCCGAGGCACTGAAGCTTTCTTT	CASRQAGIRGTEAFF
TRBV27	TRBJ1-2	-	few	TGTGCCAGCGGGCGCAGGGGATCAAGCTCCTATGGCTACACCTTC	CASGRRGSSSYGYTF
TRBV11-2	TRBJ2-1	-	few	TGTGCCAGCAGCTTAGGTTGGGAAGTCCAGTTCTTC	CASSLGWEVQFF
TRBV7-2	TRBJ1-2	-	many	TGTGCCAGCAGCCTCGGGTCGACAGGATTCTATGGCTACACCTTC	CASSLGSTGFYGYTF
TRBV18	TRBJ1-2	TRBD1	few	TGTGCCAGCTCAAGAAATGACAGGGGCTATGGCTACACCTTC	CASSRNDRGYGYTF
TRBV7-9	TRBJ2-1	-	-	TGTGTCAGCAGCCCCCCCAATGAGCAGTTCTTC	CVSSPPNEQFF
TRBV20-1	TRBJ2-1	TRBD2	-	TGCAGTCCAACTAGCGGGGGTCTGAATGAGCAGTTCTTC	CSPTSGGLNEQFF
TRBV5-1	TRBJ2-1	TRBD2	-	TGCGCCAGCAGCTTGGTGGTAGCGGGACCCTACAATGAGCAGTTCTTC	CASSLVVAGPYNEQFF
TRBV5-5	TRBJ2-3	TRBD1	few	TGTGCCAGCACCCAACCGGGGCAGGGGGACACAGATACGCAGTATTTT	CASTQPGQGDTDTQYF
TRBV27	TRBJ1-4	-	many	TGTGCCAGCAGTTTATCGGGAACCTGGGGTGAAAAACTGTTTTTT	CASSLSGTWGEKLFF
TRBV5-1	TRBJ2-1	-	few	TGCGCCAGCAGCTTGGGGGACTTCCCCTACAATGAGCAGTTCTTC	CASSLGDFPYNEQFF
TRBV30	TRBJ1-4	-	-	TGTGCCTTCACGGGAAAGGGGGTCGAAAAACTGTTTTTT	CAFTGKGVEKLFF
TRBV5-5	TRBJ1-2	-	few	TGTGCCAGCAGCTTCGCGACAGGTCAGATAGGCTACACCTTC	CASSFATGQIGYTF
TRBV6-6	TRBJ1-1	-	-	TGTGCCAGCAGTTATACCACGAACACTGAAGCTTTCTTT	CASSYTTNTEAFF
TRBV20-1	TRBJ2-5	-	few	TGCAGTGCTGCGCTACAAGAGACCCAGTACTTC	CSAALQETQYF
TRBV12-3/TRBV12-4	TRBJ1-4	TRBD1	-	TGTGCCAGCAGTTCGCCAGGGGGACCTGAAAAACTGTTTTTT	CASSSPGGPEKLFF
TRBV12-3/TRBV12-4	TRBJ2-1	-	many	TGTGCCAGCAGCCGCTCGGGAACTGGATACAATGAGCAGTTCTTC	CASSRSGTGYNEQFF
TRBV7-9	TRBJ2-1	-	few	TGTGCCAGCATCCCAACTTCCGAACGAAGCAATGAGCAGTTCTTC	CASIPTSERSNEQFF
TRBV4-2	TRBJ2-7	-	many	TGTGCCAGCAGCCAAGATTCGCCAGGGGCGCCTCGTGAGCAGTACTTC	CASSQDSPGAPREQYF
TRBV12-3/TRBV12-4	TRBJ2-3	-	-	TGTGCCAGCACCGAGACGCCGGGGACCCAGTCTACGCAGTATTTT	CASTETPGTQSTQYF
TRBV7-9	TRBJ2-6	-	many	TGTGCCAGCAGCCTAATAATGGGTATTCAGGGCTCTGGGGCCAACGTCCTGACTTTC	CASSLIMGIQGSGANVLTF
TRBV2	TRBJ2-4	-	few	TGTGCCAGCAGTGAAGCCTTGTGGATAGCCAAAAACATTCAGTACTTC	CASSEALWIAKNIQYF
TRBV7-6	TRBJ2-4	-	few	TGTGCCAGCAGCCGAGATGGACGTTCGAGCATTCAGTACTTC	CASSRDGRSSIQYF
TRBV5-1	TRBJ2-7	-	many	TGCGCCAGCAGCTTGTCCGGCGTGGAGCAGTACTTC	CASSLSGVEQYF
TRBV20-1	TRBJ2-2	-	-	TGCAGTGCTCGGACCCACATCACCGGGGAGCTGCTTTTT	CSARTHITGELLF
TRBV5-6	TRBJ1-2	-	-	TGTGCCAGCGGAAAGGACGATGCGTACTATGGCTACACCTTC	CASGKDDAYYGYTF
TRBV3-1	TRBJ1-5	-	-	TGTGCCAGCAGCCAAGAATGGGGGGAGCCCCAGCATTTT	CASSQEWGEPQHF
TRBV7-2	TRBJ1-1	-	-	TGTGCCAGCAGCTTAGTAGGGGGACGAAAGACTGAAGCTTTCTTT	CASSLVGGRKTEAFF
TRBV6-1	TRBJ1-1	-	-	TGTGCCAGCAGCAGAGAAGTCCGGGCCTCAAACACTGAAGCTTTCTTT	CASSREVRASNTEAFF
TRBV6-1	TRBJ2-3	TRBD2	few	TGTGCCAGCAGCCCCGGACTAGCGGGTCTGCTTAGCACAGATACGCAGTATTTT	CASSPGLAGLLSTDTQYF
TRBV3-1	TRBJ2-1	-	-	TGTGCCAGCTCGAAAATGGACAATGAGCAGTTCTTC	CASSKMDNEQFF
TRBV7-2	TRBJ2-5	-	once	TGTGCCAGCAGCTTAGCGCCTAGACCGAGGGAGTACTTC	CASSLAPRPREYF
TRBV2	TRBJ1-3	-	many	TGTGCCAGCAGTGACGGGCCTGGAAACACCATATATTTT	CASSDGPGNTIYF
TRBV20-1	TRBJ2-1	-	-	TGCAGTGCTCGAGGCGCGCATGAGCAGTTCTTC	CSARGAHEQFF
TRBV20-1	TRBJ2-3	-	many	TGCAGTGCCTCCCATACCACAGATACGCAGTATTTT	CSASHTTDTQYF
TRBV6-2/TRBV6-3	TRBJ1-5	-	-	TGTGCCAGCAGCGCCCAGGGGTTTCAGCCCCAGCATTTT	CASSAQGFQPQHF
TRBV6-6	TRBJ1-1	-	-	TGTGCCAGCACGAGGACAGCGAACACTGAAGCTTTCTTT	CASTRTANTEAFF
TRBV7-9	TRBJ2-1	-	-	TGTGCCAGCAGGTCACAGGATCCTAAGGAGCAGTTCTTC	CASRSQDPKEQFF
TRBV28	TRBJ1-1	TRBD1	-	TGTGCCAGCAGGGACGAATTGGGACAGGGGTTGAGTGTGGCTTTCTTT	CASRDELGQGLSVAFF